This is a list of T cell receptor beta chains from one sample in a study of blood T cell repertoires in COVID-19. Only in-frame clones appear in the TCRdb table, and some are missing; sequencing was by immunoSEQ multiplex PCR. The sample has under 250,000 clones; 60% to 85% are singletons. Sequences were obtained from peripheral blood. The receptor source for this set is a woman in her 70s with acute or convalescent COVID-19. Each CDR3 is given with its conserved first and last residue. A D gene is named only where the DNA matches it firmly. A clone size is listed for some rows: how often the clone was seen (once, few, many), or a class if it is expanded.

j_gene | abundance | d_gene | v_gene | CDR3aa | CDR3nt
TRBJ1-1 | . | TRBD1 | TRBV5-1 | CASSLEGTGDTEAFF | TGCGCCAGCAGCTTGGAAGGGACAGGGGACACTGAAGCTTTCTTT
TRBJ2-1 | . | TRBD2 | TRBV2 | CASSPGLAGGDNEQFF | TGTGCCAGCAGCCCCGGACTAGCGGGGGGAGACAATGAGCAGTTCTTC
TRBJ2-2 | . | TRBD1 | TRBV7-3 | CASRDRGAGELFF | TGTGCCAGCAGAGACAGGGGAGCCGGGGAGCTGTTTTTT
TRBJ2-2 | few | TRBD1 | TRBV2 | CASRDRGYLNGELFF | TGTGCCAGCAGGGACAGGGGGTATTTGAACGGGGAGCTGTTTTTT
TRBJ1-4 | . | TRBD1 | TRBV3-1/TRBV3-2 | CASSQERADRGREKLFF | TGTGCCAGCAGCCAAGAGAGGGCGGACAGGGGAAGGGAAAAACTGTTTTTT
TRBJ2-2 | . | TRBD1 | TRBV29-1 | CSVEDLAQGDGELFF | TGCAGCGTTGAAGATCTGGCTCAGGGGGACGGGGAGCTGTTTTTT
TRBJ2-3 | . | . | TRBV24-1 | CATSERTSTDTQYF | TGTGCCACCAGTGAAAGGACAAGCACAGATACGCAGTATTTT
TRBJ1-5 | . | . | TRBV30 | CAWTPTGRDQPQHF | TGTGCCTGGACCCCCACAGGGAGGGATCAGCCCCAGCATTTT
TRBJ1-1 | . | . | TRBV11-2 | CASSLIVGQGTEAFF | TGTGCCAGCAGCTTAATCGTGGGACAAGGGACTGAAGCTTTCTTT
TRBJ2-3 | . | TRBD2 | TRBV5-6 | CASSSKGGGGYTQYF | TGTGCCAGCAGCTCGAAAGGCGGGGGGGGCTATACGCAGTATTTT
TRBJ2-1 | . | TRBD2 | TRBV7-2 | CASRAPGLGSNEQFF | TGTGCCAGCAGAGCACCGGGACTAGGAAGCAATGAGCAGTTCTTC
TRBJ2-7 | . | TRBD1 | TRBV19 | CASSLQGLSSYEQYF | TGTGCCAGTAGCCTACAGGGGCTTAGCTCCTACGAGCAGTACTTC
TRBJ2-6 | few | . | TRBV30 | CAYRVGANVLTF | TGTGCCTACAGGGTTGGGGCCAACGTCCTGACTTTC
TRBJ2-2 | many | TRBD1 | TRBV19 | CATYTGQELTGELFF | TGTGCCACCTACACGGGACAGGAGCTTACCGGGGAGCTGTTTTTT
TRBJ2-1 | . | . | TRBV9 | CASSLRLASLGEQFF | TGTGCCAGCAGCTTGAGGCTAGCTTCTTTAGGAGAGCAGTTCTTC
TRBJ1-5 | . | TRBD1 | TRBV10-3 | CAIRGDSSNQPQHF | TGTGCCATCAGAGGGGACAGCAGCAATCAGCCCCAGCATTTT
TRBJ2-3 | . | TRBD2 | TRBV9 | CASSVGRASGDSRGTQYF | TGTGCCAGCAGCGTAGGTCGGGCTAGCGGGGATTCAAGGGGTACGCAGTATTTT
TRBJ1-2 | . | . | TRBV7-5 | CARSLVGARGYTF | TGTGCCAGAAGCTTAGTAGGGGCGCGGGGCTACACCTTC
TRBJ2-3 | few | . | TRBV11-2 | CASSLVAEQGVDTQYF | TGTGCCAGCAGCTTAGTCGCGGAGCAGGGTGTGGATACGCAGTATTTT
TRBJ1-2 | once | TRBD1 | TRBV11-2 | CASSRKRTGADYGYTF | TGTGCCAGCAGCCGAAAGAGGACAGGGGCAGACTATGGCTACACCTTC
TRBJ1-1 | . | TRBD1 | TRBV10-3 | CAISGLAQGADTEAFF | TGTGCCATCAGTGGGTTGGCTCAGGGGGCAGACACTGAAGCTTTCTTT
TRBJ1-5 | . | . | TRBV15 | CATRAGINSNQPQHF | TGTGCCACCAGGGCAGGGATCAATAGCAATCAGCCCCAGCATTTT
TRBJ2-5 | . | TRBD1 | TRBV7-8 | CASSLTGLETQYF | TGTGCCAGCAGCTTGACAGGGCTGGAGACCCAGTACTTC
TRBJ1-1 | . | . | TRBV6-5 | CASSYSYTGTEAFF | TGTGCCAGCAGTTACTCGTACACGGGCACTGAAGCTTTCTTT
TRBJ2-5 | . | . | TRBV9 | CASSVGASEWETQYF | TGTGCCAGCAGCGTAGGGGCTAGCGAGTGGGAGACCCAGTACTTC
TRBJ1-2 | . | . | TRBV5-1 | CASSLGSSLQYNYGYTF | TGCGCCAGCAGCTTGGGATCATCCCTGCAGTATAACTATGGCTACACCTTC
TRBJ2-7 | . | . | TRBV3-1/TRBV3-2 | CASSPRILTSFEQYF | TGTGCCAGCAGCCCAAGAATCCTAACTAGCTTCGAGCAGTACTTC
TRBJ1-1 | . | . | TRBV5-1 | CASSLVRNTEAFF | TGCGCCAGCAGCTTGGTTCGGAACACTGAAGCTTTCTTT
TRBJ2-5 | . | TRBD2 | TRBV6-1 | CASSEFGSIAGGQETQYF | TGTGCCAGCAGTGAATTCGGCTCAATAGCGGGGGGGCAAGAGACCCAGTACTTC
TRBJ2-5 | once | . | TRBV5-8 | CASSFGMDSKETQYF | TGTGCCAGCAGCTTTGGGATGGACAGTAAAGAGACCCAGTACTTC
TRBJ2-5 | . | . | TRBV6-5 | CASSYRAGMETQYF | TGTGCCAGCAGTTACAGAGCCGGGATGGAGACCCAGTACTTC
TRBJ2-3 | . | . | TRBV29-1 | CSVEGGARGDAQYF | TGCAGCGTTGAGGGAGGCGCTCGTGGGGATGCGCAGTATTTT
TRBJ2-6 | . | . | TRBV10-2 | CASSDRGASGANVLTF | TGCGCCAGCAGTGATCGGGGGGCCTCTGGGGCCAACGTCCTGACTTTC
TRBJ1-1 | . | TRBD1 | TRBV19 | CATEAFGTGVVTEAFF | TGTGCCACCGAGGCATTCGGGACAGGGGTGGTCACTGAAGCTTTCTTT